The entry below gives a single T cell receptor beta chain sequence along with its context. What it recognizes is unknown. Some clones are missing from TCRdb's copy, which holds only in-frame ones; the method was immunoSEQ multiplex PCR. The profile covers about 97,000 clones, with approximately 83% appearing a single time and roughly an eighth taken by the ten largest. The record originates from a study of PD-1 blockade in classical Hodgkin lymphoma. About the study: Treatment was intravenous nivolumab, 3 mg/kg every 2 weeks, until progression. Findings and caveats of the study: Complete responders possessed baseline diversity comparable to newly diagnosed patients. At C4D1, TCR diversity had climbed significantly for CD4+ cells, though not for CD8+ cells. Reported baseline diversity: healthy donors highest, relapsed/refractory patients lowest.

Each patient experienced a relapse that followed autologous stem cell transplantation, and brentuximab vedotin exposure varied. After removal of 2 bases from V and 8 bases from J, the junction contained 6 bases not matched to a gene. The germline V gene encodes CDR1 SGDLS and CDR2 YYNGEE. This CDR3 is built from 15 residues. The TCR was taken from a human donor with classical Hodgkin lymphoma. V is TRBV9 and J is TRBJ2-1, with 11 bases that match TRBD2. Sequencing used peripheral blood mononuclear cells (PBMCs), obtained at baseline. CDR3 protein: CASSVTSGSIYEQFF. DNA for the CDR3: TGTGCCAGCAGCGTTACTAGCGGGAGTATCTATGAGCAGTTCTTC.